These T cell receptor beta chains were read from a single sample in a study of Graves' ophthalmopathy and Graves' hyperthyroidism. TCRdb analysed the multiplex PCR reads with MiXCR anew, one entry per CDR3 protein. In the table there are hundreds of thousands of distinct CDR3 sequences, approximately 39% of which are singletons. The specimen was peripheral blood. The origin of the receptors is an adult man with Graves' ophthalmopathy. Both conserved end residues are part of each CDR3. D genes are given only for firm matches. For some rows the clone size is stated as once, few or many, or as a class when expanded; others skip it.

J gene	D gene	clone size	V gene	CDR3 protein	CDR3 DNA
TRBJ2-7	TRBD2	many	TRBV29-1	CSFSASGDYEQYF	TGCAGCTTCTCAGCTAGCGGGGATTACGAGCAGTACTTC
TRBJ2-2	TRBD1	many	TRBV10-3	CAIRGTGDTGELFF	TGTGCCATCAGGGGTACAGGGGACACCGGGGAGCTGTTTTTT
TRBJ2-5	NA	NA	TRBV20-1	CSPIGGEKETQYF	TGCAGCCCTATCGGCGGGGAGAAAGAGACCCAGTACTTC
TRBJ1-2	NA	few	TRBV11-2	CASSPLRTRKDGYTF	TGTGCCAGCAGCCCTCTAAGGACACGAAAAGATGGCTACACCTTC
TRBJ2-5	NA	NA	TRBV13	CASSLGIQYF	TGTGCCAGCAGTTTAGGGATCCAGTACTTC
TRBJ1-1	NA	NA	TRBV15	CATSSYDTSNTEAFF	TGTGCCACCAGCAGTTACGACACCTCGAACACTGAAGCTTTCTTT
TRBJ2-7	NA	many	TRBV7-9	CASSLAAAAFYEQYF	TGTGCCAGCAGCTTAGCGGCGGCGGCATTTTACGAGCAGTACTTC
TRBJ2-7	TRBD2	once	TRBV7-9	CASSLDSGGRQYF	TGTGCCAGCAGCCTCGACAGCGGGGGGCGGCAGTACTTC
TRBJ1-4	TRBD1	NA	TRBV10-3	CAISEGQGYEKLFF	TGTGCCATCAGTGAGGGACAGGGTTATGAAAAACTGTTTTTT
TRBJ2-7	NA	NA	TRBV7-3	CASSFAEFSANLGTSEQYF	TGTGCCAGCAGCTTTGCTGAGTTCTCGGCCAACTTGGGTACGTCCGAGCAGTACTTC
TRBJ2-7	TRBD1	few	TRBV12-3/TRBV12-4	CASTQGETLRDEQYF	TGTGCCAGCACTCAGGGGGAGACCTTAAGGGACGAGCAGTACTTC
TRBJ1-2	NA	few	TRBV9	CASSVGDQDRLYGYTF	TGTGCCAGCAGCGTAGGGGACCAAGATCGCCTCTATGGCTACACCTTC
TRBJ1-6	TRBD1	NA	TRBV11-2	CASRSPGQPNSPLHF	TGTGCCAGCAGATCACCGGGACAGCCGAATTCACCCCTCCACTTT
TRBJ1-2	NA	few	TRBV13	CASGTDYGYTF	TGTGCCAGCGGCACGGACTATGGCTACACCTTC
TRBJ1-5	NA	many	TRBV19	CATEKYSNQPQHF	TGTGCCACCGAGAAGTATAGCAATCAGCCCCAGCATTTT
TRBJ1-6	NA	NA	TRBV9	CASSGGPVGLGTFNSPLHF	TGTGCCAGCAGCGGAGGGCCCGTAGGCCTGGGGACTTTTAATTCACCCCTCCACTTT
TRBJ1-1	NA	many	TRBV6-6	CASSVSGVIGEAFF	TGTGCCAGCAGTGTAAGTGGTGTGATTGGTGAAGCTTTCTTT
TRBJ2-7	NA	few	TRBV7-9	CASSPPEGRGVYEQYF	TGTGCCAGCAGCCCTCCTGAGGGGCGGGGAGTCTACGAGCAGTACTTC
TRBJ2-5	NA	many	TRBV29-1	CSVEPRAVRGETQYF	TGCAGCGTTGAACCTAGGGCAGTGAGGGGAGAGACCCAGTACTTC
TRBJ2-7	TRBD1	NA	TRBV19	CASSRQGVAYEQYF	TGTGCCAGCTCGAGACAGGGTGTAGCCTACGAGCAGTACTTC
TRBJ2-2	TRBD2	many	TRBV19	CASNLGPKAGETGELFF	TGTGCCAGTAACCTCGGTCCGAAGGCGGGGGAGACCGGGGAGCTGTTTTTT
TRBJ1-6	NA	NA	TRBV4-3	CASSQDEARLTYNSPLHF	TGCGCCAGCAGCCAAGACGAAGCCAGGCTGACATATAATTCACCCCTCCACTTT
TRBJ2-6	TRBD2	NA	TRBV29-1	CSVGTSGGANVLTF	TGCAGCGTGGGGACTAGCGGGGGGGCCAACGTCCTGACTTTC
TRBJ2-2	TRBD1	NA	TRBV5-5	CASSLWTGEFGGELFF	TGTGCCAGCAGCCTGTGGACAGGGGAGTTTGGCGGGGAGCTGTTTTTT
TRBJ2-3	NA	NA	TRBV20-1	CSAILPGTDTQYF	TGCAGTGCTATCCTCCCAGGTACAGATACGCAGTATTTT
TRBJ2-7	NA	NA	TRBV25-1	CASRDRNEQYF	TGTGCCAGCAGAGACAGAAACGAGCAGTACTTC
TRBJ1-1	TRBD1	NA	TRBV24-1	CATESGTGDAFF	TGTGCCACAGAGTCCGGGACAGGGGACGCTTTCTTT
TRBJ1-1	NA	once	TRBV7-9	CASSVLRGGTNTEAFF	TGTGCCAGCAGCGTGCTTCGGGGGGGGACGAACACTGAAGCTTTCTTT
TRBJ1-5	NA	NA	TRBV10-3	CAIRQNERDTTRSSQHF	TGTGCCATCAGGCAAAATGAGCGGGACACCACTCGATCATCCCAGCATTTT
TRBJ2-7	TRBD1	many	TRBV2	CAGSSQGRQYF	TGTGCCGGGAGTTCACAGGGGCGCCAGTACTTC
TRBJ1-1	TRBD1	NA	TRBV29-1	CSVSYRGNEAFF	TGCAGCGTTAGCTACAGGGGAAACGAAGCTTTCTTT
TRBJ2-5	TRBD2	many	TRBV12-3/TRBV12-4	CASSWGLAGQETQYF	TGTGCCAGCAGTTGGGGGCTAGCGGGCCAAGAGACCCAGTACTTC
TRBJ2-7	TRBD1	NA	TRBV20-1	CSARDIGQGEGEQYF	TGCAGTGCTAGAGATATTGGCCAGGGGGAAGGCGAGCAGTACTTC
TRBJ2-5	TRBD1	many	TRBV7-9	CASSSYRGTAWGTQYF	TGTGCCAGCAGCTCGTACAGGGGCACAGCTTGGGGGACCCAGTACTTC
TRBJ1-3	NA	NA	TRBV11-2	CASSLARSGNTIYF	TGTGCCAGCAGCTTAGCACGCTCTGGAAACACCATATATTTT
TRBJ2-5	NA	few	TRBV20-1	CSARPDRDQPQYF	TGCAGTGCTAGACCGGACCGAGATCAGCCCCAGTACTTC
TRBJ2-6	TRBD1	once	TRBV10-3	CAIRGQAPGANVLTF	TGTGCCATCAGGGGACAGGCCCCGGGGGCCAACGTCCTGACTTTC
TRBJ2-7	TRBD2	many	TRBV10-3	CAIRGAGAPEQYF	TGTGCCATCAGGGGAGCGGGAGCCCCCGAGCAGTACTTC
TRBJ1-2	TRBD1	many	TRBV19	CASSISTGGSFGYTF	TGTGCCAGTAGTATTTCGACAGGGGGTTCGTTTGGCTACACCTTC
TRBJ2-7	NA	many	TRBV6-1	CAGGKGEQYF	TGTGCCGGAGGCAAGGGCGAGCAGTACTTC
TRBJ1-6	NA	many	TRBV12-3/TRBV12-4	CASSLRGTLGSPLHF	TGTGCCAGCAGTTTAAGGGGGACACTCGGTTCACCCCTCCACTTT
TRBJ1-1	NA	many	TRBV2	CASRPSPGLMNTEAFF	TGTGCCAGCAGGCCGAGCCCGGGACTCATGAACACTGAAGCTTTCTTT
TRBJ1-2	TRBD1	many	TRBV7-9	CASSRGTGGAGYGYTF	TGTGCCAGCAGCCGCGGGACAGGGGGCGCAGGTTATGGCTACACCTTC
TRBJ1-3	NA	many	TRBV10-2	CASRAGNTIYF	TGCGCCAGCAGGGCTGGAAACACCATATATTTT
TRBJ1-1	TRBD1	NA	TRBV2	CASSPTTGGSVNTEAFF	TGTGCCAGCTCACCAACGACAGGGGGATCGGTGAACACTGAAGCTTTCTTT
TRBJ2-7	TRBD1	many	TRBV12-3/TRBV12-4	CASRGQNPSEQYF	TGTGCCAGCAGGGGACAGAACCCATCCGAGCAGTACTTC
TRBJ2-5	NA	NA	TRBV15	CATSSLTGMETQYF	TGTGCCACCAGCAGCTTGACGGGTATGGAGACCCAGTACTTC
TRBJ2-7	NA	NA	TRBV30	CAWSVSSSGEQYF	TGTGCCTGGAGTGTAAGTTCGTCTGGCGAGCAGTACTTC
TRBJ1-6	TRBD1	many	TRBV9	CASSGTGGGNSPLHF	TGTGCCAGCAGCGGGACAGGGGGCGGTAATTCACCCCTCCACTTT